Included here is one T cell receptor (beta chain) sequence, with context. The record originates from a study of cytomegalovirus exposure and HLA in healthy donors. The wider study: It was reported in a later analysis that the same platform had been used for the 120 or so validation repertoires as for the approximately 670 first-cohort repertoires.

Germline CDR1 reads MDHEN; CDR2 reads SYDVKM. There are 14 residues in the CDR3. Trimming shortened V by 2 bases and J by 2 bases, and 8 bases separated the two germline ends. Clones were read by immunoSEQ multiplex PCR, and TCRdb kept only the in-frame ones, dropping some. The profile shows some 79,000 clones, roughly 93% of them singletons. The rearrangement links TRBV28 to TRBJ2-3, with a possible D match to TRBD1 (6 bases). The sample was PBMCs. The clonotype comes from a woman aged 18-29 years in good health and CMV-seropositive. Written as DNA, the CDR3 is TGTGCCAGCAGTTTACAGGGGCTCACAGATACGCAGTATTTT. It translates to CASSLQGLTDTQYF.